The subject of this entry is one T cell receptor beta chain. This specimen comes from a study of blood T cell repertoires in COVID-19. Whole-study context: Acute and convalescent COVID-19 specimens originated in the United States, Italy and Spain. The cDNA or gDNA used as material had been derived from T cells, B-cell-depleted T cells, or PBMCs.

In germline, CDR1 is SGHTA, CDR2 FQGNSA. There are 15 residues in the CDR3. The V gene lost 5 bases and the J gene lost 4 bases, with 12 bases spanning the gap. In the study's own analysis: Reference gene primer amplification gave nucleated cell count estimates. Assay used: immunoSEQ multiplex PCR; TCRdb lists only in-frame clones, some missing. D and trimming were read from the DNA, whereas the V and J calls and clone size are those reported in that table. Here the sample spans 180,000 or so clones, 70% to 90% being singletons. Material for sequencing was peripheral blood. The clonotype was recovered from a man aged 18 to 29 with acute or convalescent COVID-19. The V call is TRBV7-2, the J call TRBJ1-6; D ambiguous. Here the CDR3 reads CASSRQQDYNSPLHF. CDR3 nucleotides: TGTGCCAGCAGCCGCCAGCAGGATTATAATTCACCCCTCCACTTT.